This TCR beta chain was retrieved from a study of T cell responses to AZD1222 COVID-19 vaccine. Using immunoSEQ multiplex PCR, the repertoire was profiled, and TCRdb retains in-frame clones only, with some absent. Of 200,000 or so clones in the sample, around 87% were seen once. As to this clone: Its matching antigen is unknown.

Study-wide findings and caveats: Reports indicate that nearly half of spike-specific TCRs are directed at unmutated variant regions.

The specimen was peripheral blood, collected on day 0 of MenACWY control vaccination. The receptor was isolated from an adult in good health.

The CDR3 sequence: CASSVTSASTDTQYF. The CDR3 DNA reads as TGTGCCAGCAGCGTGACTAGCGCTAGCACAGATACGCAGTATTTT. The chain combines TRBV7-8 with TRBJ2-3; 8 nucleotides line up with TRBD2. This CDR3 is 15 amino acids long. Germline CDR1 reads SGHVS; CDR2 reads FQNEAQ. V was pared by 5 bases and J by 0 bases, with 4 bases of the junction left unmatched. Full variable domain (outside the CDR3, taken from reference TRBV7-8 and TRBJ2-3): GAGVSQSPRYKVAKRGQDVALRCDPISGHVSLFWYQQALGQGPEFLTYFQNEAQLDKSGLPSDRFFAERPEGSVSTLKIQRTQQEDSAVYLCASSVTSASTDTQYFGPGTRLTVL.